The clone carrying this TCR beta chain showed up many times. The antigen remains undetermined. The sample belongs to a study of T cells in Graves' hyperthyroidism and ophthalmopathy. There were TCR beta CDR3 regions amplified from RNA transcripts. Carried out on the TCR CDR3, a first-round RT-PCR used the HTBI primer set. In TCRdb, the multiplex PCR reads were re-called with MiXCR into one record per CDR3 protein. The repertoire holds some 720,000 distinct CDR3 sequences, roughly 15% seen once, with under 8.5% in the top ten. V was clipped by 5 bases and J by 5 bases; unmatched bases: 7. CDR1 and CDR2 from the germline V gene are DFQATT and SNEGSKA (reference sequence). The CDR3 extends over 13 amino acids. Whole-study findings and limits: Clonotypes that were expanded in thyroid above 0.001 mostly appeared in blood too.

This sequence was found in a man aged 18 to 29 with Graves' hyperthyroidism. The sample comprised blood. The chain employs TRBV20-1 and TRBJ2-5; 8 bases align to TRBD2. CDR3 bases: TGCAGTGCTCGAACGGGGGGGGTGGAGACCCAGTACTTC. This gives the protein CSARTGGVETQYF.